The 6 T cell receptor beta chains presented below share a single source sample, sequenced in a study of T-cell reconstitution after alpha-beta-depleted transplantation in children. Construction of the TCRbeta library involved unique molecular identifiers. TCRdb re-analysed the PCR reads in MiXCR, keeping a single row per CDR3 protein. The sample carries fewer than 250,000 distinct CDR3 sequences, about 15% recorded once. Sequencing was performed on PBMCs, mostly from graft donor cells, taken 360 days after TCRalphabeta/CD19-depleted stem cell transplant. These TCRs come from a male patient aged 2 to 10 who had a stem cell transplant for acute lymphoblastic leukemia, so the T cells may come from the graft donor.

V usage is TRBV7-8 and J usage is TRBJ2-5; TRBD1 matches 7 bases. Germline trimming cut 5 bases from V and 2 bases from J; bases unmatched to any gene: 11. This CDR3 contains 16 residues. The germline V gene encodes CDR1 SGHVS and CDR2 FQNEAQ. Here the CDR3 reads CASSHIGTEKQETQYF. CDR3 sequence (DNA): TGTGCCAGCAGCCACATTGGGACAGAGAAACAAGAGACCCAGTACTTC.

The table lists this clonotype with many counts. V and J are TRBV12-3 or TRBV12-4 and TRBJ2-7; D may be TRBD2 (5 bases). V was shortened by 3 bases and J by 0 bases, with 6 bases between the two germline ends. The CDR3 totals 13 residues. The CDR3 region has the DNA TGTGCCAGCAGTTTTGGGAGCTCCTACGAGCAGTACTTC. Encoded protein: CASSFGSSYEQYF.

The chain combines TRBV6-5 with TRBJ2-3; 8 positions match TRBD2. Per germline, CDR1 MNHEY and CDR2 SVGAGI. This CDR3 region has 16 residues. The J segment lost 1 base and the V segment lost 4 bases, leaving 7 bases of the junction unmatched. CDR3 DNA sequence: TGTGCCAGCAGTTCCTTCGATAGCGGGGGCACAGATACGCAGTATTTT. It yields the protein CASSSFDSGGTDTQYF.

This chain joins TRBV11-2 and TRBJ2-5; TRBD2 is a possible D gene (6 bases). V lost 0 bases and J 3 bases, leaving 11 bases between the germline ends. CDR1 SGHAT and CDR2 FQNNGV come from the germline V gene. The CDR3 spans 15 residues. This chain's CDR3 is CASSLEWGLEETQYF. In nucleotides, the CDR3 is TGTGCCAGCAGCTTAGAATGGGGACTGGAAGAGACCCAGTACTTC.

This clonotype was seen many times. The rearrangement uses TRBV4-2 and TRBJ2-1, with D perhaps assigned TRBD1 or TRBD2 (6 bases each). The CDR3 has 18 amino acids. In germline, CDR1 is LGHNA, CDR2 YNFKEQ. Trimming left V 0 bases short and J 7 bases short, with 22 bases between. Written as DNA, the CDR3 is TGTGCCAGCAGCCAAGATCTAAGGGGGGCCGCCCCTGCGAATGAGCAGTTCTTC. It yields the protein CASSQDLRGAAPANEQFF.

The chain employs TRBV7-2 and TRBJ1-5, with 7 bases lining up with TRBD1. Germline V gene sequence: CDR1 SGHTA, CDR2 FQGNSA. The CDR3 is made up of 15 amino acids. The ends lost 5 bases at V and 0 bases at J; junction bases unmatched: 4. The CDR3 region is CASSIQGDSNQPQHF. The CDR3, as DNA: TGTGCCAGCAGCATTCAGGGGGATAGCAATCAGCCCCAGCATTTT.